Below are 20 T cell receptor beta chains sequenced from a single sample in a study of shared clonotypes between healthy human individuals. This table comes from immunoSEQ multiplex PCR, and its TCRdb copy is limited to in-frame clones, with some not included. The table records about 2 million clones, approximately 94% of them present only once. Naive CD8 cells comprised CD45RO-negative, CCR7-positively selected cells, excluding terminally differentiated effector memory CD45RA+ cells. Specimen: naive CD8+ T cells sorted from blood. These TCRs come from a man younger than 35 in good health.

The gene calls are TRBV13 and TRBJ2-5; D is unresolved. Trimming shortened V by 2 bases and J by 4 bases, and 5 bases separated the two germline ends. The CDR3 runs to 12 residues. Germline CDR1 and CDR2: PRHDT and FYEKMQ (reference sequence). DNA of the CDR3: TGTGCCAGCAGCTTAATAGGAGAGACCCAGTACTTC. Its protein product is CASSLIGETQYF. The full variable domain, completed using reference TRBV13 and TRBJ2-5, is AAGVIQSPRHLIKEKRETATLKCYPIPRHDTVYWYQQGPGQDPQFLISFYEKMQSDKGSIPDRFSAQQFSDYHSELNMSSLELGDSALYFCASSLIGETQYFGPGTRLLVL.

The gene calls are TRBV7-9 and TRBJ2-3; no firm D call. This CDR3 contains 16 residues. Germline values: CDR1 SEHNR, CDR2 FQNEAQ (reference sequence). V was shortened by 1 base and J by 0 bases, with 11 bases between the two germline ends. The CDR3 region has the DNA TGTGCCAGCAGCTTAGAGTCCGGCATTAGCACAGATACGCAGTATTTT. Its translation is CASSLESGISTDTQYF.

The chain combines TRBV7-9 with TRBJ1-1, with TRBD1 as a possible D gene (6 bases). V was trimmed by 10 bases and J by 6 bases, leaving 21 bases between them. The CDR3 is 14 amino acids. Germline CDR1 is SEHNR and CDR2 is FQNEAQ (reference sequence). The CDR3 spells CATANGGALPEAFF. The CDR3 region has the DNA TGTGCCACCGCCAACGGGGGCGCCTTACCTGAAGCTTTCTTT.

This sequence joins TRBV11-2 and TRBJ2-2, with TRBD2 matching 11 bases. Germline CDR1 is SGHAT and CDR2 is FQNNGV. CDR3 size: 17 residues. Trimming cost V 4 bases and J 7 bases; bases outside gene matches: 11. CDR3 protein: CASSSSTLAGVVGELFF. In nucleotides, the CDR3 is TGTGCCAGCAGCTCTTCGACACTAGCGGGAGTGGTCGGGGAGCTGTTTTTT.

This clone was observed once. The chain carries TRBV13 and TRBJ1-4; tentatively, D is TRBD1 (6 bases). The V gene's germline CDR1 is PRHDT and CDR2 FYEKMQ (reference sequence). The CDR3 runs 15 residues. V was trimmed by 2 bases and J by 3 bases, leaving 10 bases between them. CDR3 bases: TGTGCCAGCAGCTTATGGGGGGCGGCTAATGAAAAACTGTTTTTT. Translating gives CASSLWGAANEKLFF. The whole variable domain, filled in from reference TRBV13 and TRBJ1-4, reads AAGVIQSPRHLIKEKRETATLKCYPIPRHDTVYWYQQGPGQDPQFLISFYEKMQSDKGSIPDRFSAQQFSDYHSELNMSSLELGDSALYFCASSLWGAANEKLFFGSGTQLSVL.

The chain uses TRBV7-6 and TRBJ2-5; D gene ambiguous. From germline, CDR1 is SGHVS and CDR2 FNYEAQ. Trimming took off 0 bases at V and 1 base at J, with 9 bases between the two ends. The CDR3 covers 15 residues. This CDR3 reads CASSLAIESQETQYF. CDR3 nucleotide sequence: TGTGCCAGCAGCTTAGCGATAGAGAGCCAAGAGACCCAGTACTTC. The full variable domain, completed using reference TRBV7-6 and TRBJ2-5, is GAGVSQSPRYKVTKRGQDVALRCDPISGHVSLYWYRQALGQGPEFLTYFNYEAQQDKSGLPNDRFSAERPEGSISTLTIQRTEQRDSAMYRCASSLAIESQETQYFGPGTRLLVL.

The CDR3 nucleotides read TGTGCCAGCAGCCGTGAGGAGGTTTACGAGCAGTACTTC. This translates into CASSREEVYEQYF. The V gene is TRBV7-9, the J gene TRBJ2-7, with D tentatively TRBD2 (5 bases). V lost 5 bases and J 4 bases, leaving 12 bases between the germline ends. CDR3 length: 13 amino acids. Looked up from germline, CDR1 is SEHNR and CDR2 is FQNEAQ (reference sequence).

The V call is TRBV2, the J call TRBJ1-5, with a possible D match to TRBD1 (6 bases). CDR1 SNHLY and CDR2 FYNNEI come from the germline V gene. There are 14 residues in the CDR3. The V end lost 7 bases, the J end lost 3 bases, and 13 bases lay between the germline ends. The CDR3 here is CASKKDSNNQPQHF. As DNA, the CDR3 is TGTGCCAGCAAAAAGGACAGTAACAATCAGCCCCAGCATTTT.

This sequence joins TRBV27 and TRBJ1-1, with D uncertain. The germline V gene encodes CDR1 MNHEY and CDR2 SMNVEV (reference sequence). The V gene lost 6 bases and the J gene lost 3 bases, with 14 bases spanning the gap. The CDR3 runs 14 residues. The CDR3 sequence is CASRHATEDTEAFF. The DNA for the CDR3 is TGTGCCAGCAGACACGCGACCGAGGACACTGAAGCTTTCTTT.

This chain links TRBV5-1 with TRBJ1-6, with TRBD1 matching 8 bases. The germline V gene encodes CDR1 SGHRS and CDR2 YFSETQ. The CDR3 extends over 16 amino acids. Unmatched junction bases numbered 4, after V lost 1 base and J lost 4 bases. The CDR3 loop is CASSLTGGDYNSPLHF. In DNA, the CDR3 is TGCGCCAGCAGCTTGACAGGGGGTGATTATAATTCACCCCTCCACTTT. Together with reference TRBV5-1 and TRBJ1-6, the CDR3 gives the full variable domain: KAGVTQTPRYLIKTRGQQVTLSCSPISGHRSVSWYQQTPGQGLQFLFEYFSETQRNKGNFPGRFSGRQFSNSRSEMNVSTLELGDSALYLCASSLTGGDYNSPLHFGNGTRLTVT.

In the case of this clone: Other DNA sequences from this sample encode an identical CDR3 as well. The chain's CDR3 is CASSISAGGQETQYF. As DNA, the CDR3 is TGTGCCAGTAGTATTAGTGCGGGGGGACAAGAGACCCAGTACTTC. V usage is TRBV19 and J usage is TRBJ2-5; 8 nucleotides align to TRBD2. In germline, CDR1 is LNHDA, CDR2 SQIVND (reference sequence). The CDR3 runs to 15 residues. The ends lost 3 bases at V and 2 bases at J; junction bases unmatched: 5.

This clone was observed once. J is TRBJ2-7 and V is TRBV4-3; 10 bases match TRBD2. Per germline, CDR1 LGHNA and CDR2 YSLEER. The J segment lost 4 bases and the V segment lost 4 bases, leaving 7 bases of the junction unmatched. The CDR3 extends over 15 amino acids. CDR3 protein: CASSPTILAGYEQYF. The CDR3, as DNA: TGCGCCAGCAGCCCTACGATACTAGCGGGATACGAGCAGTACTTC.

The chain joins TRBV11-2 to TRBJ2-2; either TRBD1 or TRBD2 may fit D (5 bases each). CDR1 and CDR2 from the germline V gene are SGHAT and FQNNGV. The CDR3 is made up of 16 amino acids. Trimming removed 5 bases at V and 6 bases at J, with 19 bases between. The CDR3, as DNA: TGTGCCAGCAGCCACCTCTTGGGGACGCCACCCGGGGAGCTGTTTTTT. Translated, it gives CASSHLLGTPPGELFF. The full variable domain, completed using reference TRBV11-2 and TRBJ2-2, is EAGVAQSPRYKIIEKRQSVAFWCNPISGHATLYWYQQILGQGPKLLIQFQNNGVVDDSQLPKDRFSAERLKGVDSTLKIQPAKLEDSAVYLCASSHLLGTPPGELFFGEGSRLTVL.

Regarding this clone: This specimen includes other DNA sequences encoding the same CDR3. The chain uses TRBV6-5 and TRBJ2-7; a possible D gene is TRBD1 (6 bases). V was pared by 0 bases and J by 3 bases, with 9 bases between. This CDR3 is 14 amino acids long. Germline V lookup: CDR1 MNHEY, CDR2 SVGAGI. The CDR3 bases are TGTGCCAGCAGTTACTCTGTAGGGGGCTACGAGCAGTACTTC. This translates into CASSYSVGGYEQYF.

The chain joins TRBV6-6 to TRBJ2-7; TRBD2 agrees at 8 bases. V lost 2 bases to trimming and J lost 2 bases; unmatched junction nucleotides: 5. From germline, CDR1 is MNHNY and CDR2 SVGAGI (reference sequence). This CDR3 has 15 residues. The CDR3 loop reads CASSYRLAYAYEQYF. The CDR3 DNA reads TGTGCCAGCAGTTACCGACTAGCGTACGCCTACGAGCAGTACTTC.

The chain has TRBV27 and TRBJ2-1; 7 nucleotides agree with TRBD2. The CDR3 sequence is 14 residues long. V was pared by 4 bases and J by 6 bases, with 6 bases of the junction left unmatched. Germline-derived CDR1 and CDR2 are MNHEY and SMNVEV (reference sequence). The CDR3 protein is CASSYVGRFNEQFF. The CDR3 bases are TGTGCCAGCAGTTACGTCGGGAGGTTCAATGAGCAGTTCTTC.

A note on this clone: The same CDR3 is also encoded by other DNA sequences in this sample. The chain couples TRBV6-5 to TRBJ1-2, with D possibly TRBD1 on 5 matching bases. The CDR3 is 14 residues long. CDR1 MNHEY and CDR2 SVGAGI come from the germline V gene. V gave up 0 bases and J gave up 3 bases, with 8 bases separating them. CDR3 loop: CASSYSGPDYGYTF. CDR3 in DNA: TGTGCCAGCAGTTACTCGGGGCCCGACTATGGCTACACCTTC.

The chain is built from TRBV10-3 and TRBJ2-5; D is possibly TRBD2 (5 bases). Germline assignment: CDR1 ENHRY and CDR2 SYGVKD. V gave up 3 bases and J gave up 9 bases, with 14 bases separating them. The CDR3 has 13 residues. The CDR3 DNA follows: TGTGCCATCAGTGACCAGCGGAGTAGAGCCCAGTACTTC. This sequence encodes CAISDQRSRAQYF.

The rearrangement uses TRBV2 and TRBJ2-2; 9 nucleotides align to TRBD2. The trim removed 2 bases at V and 6 bases at J, leaving 10 bases unmatched. The CDR3 covers 17 residues. CDR1 and CDR2 from the germline V gene are SNHLY and FYNNEI. The CDR3, as DNA: TGTGCCAGCAGTGAAATCTGGCGGGAGGGCCTAGCCGGGGAGCTGTTTTTT. Translation: CASSEIWREGLAGELFF.

V is TRBV10-3 and J is TRBJ2-5; a possible D gene is TRBD2 (5 bases). The CDR3 covers 13 residues. V lost 8 bases and J 1 base, leaving 11 bases between the germline ends. The germline gives CDR1 ENHRY, CDR2 SYGVKD. The CDR3 sequence is CAIPPGTQETQYF. CDR3 in DNA: TGTGCCATCCCTCCGGGAACCCAAGAGACCCAGTACTTC.